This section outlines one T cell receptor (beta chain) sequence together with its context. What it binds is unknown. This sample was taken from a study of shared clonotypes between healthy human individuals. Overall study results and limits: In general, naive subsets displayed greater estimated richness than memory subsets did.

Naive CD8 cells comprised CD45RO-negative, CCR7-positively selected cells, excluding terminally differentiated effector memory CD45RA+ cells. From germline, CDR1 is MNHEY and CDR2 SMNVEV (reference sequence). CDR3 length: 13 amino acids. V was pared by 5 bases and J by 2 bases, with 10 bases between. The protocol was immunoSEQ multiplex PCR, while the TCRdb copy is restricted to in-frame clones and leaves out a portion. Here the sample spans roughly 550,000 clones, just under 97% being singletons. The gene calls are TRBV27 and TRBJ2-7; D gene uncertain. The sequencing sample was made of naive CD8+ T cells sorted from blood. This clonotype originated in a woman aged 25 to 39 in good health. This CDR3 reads CASSNGPAYEQYF. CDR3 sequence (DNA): TGTGCCAGCAGTAACGGCCCCGCCTACGAGCAGTACTTC.